A selection of T cell receptor beta chains follows, all from one sample in a study of blood T cell repertoires in COVID-19. Data came from immunoSEQ multiplex PCR; TCRdb stores just in-frame clones and leaves some out. Of around 190,000 clones listed, 84% are singletons. Input material: peripheral blood. These TCRs come from a human donor in a cohort sampled during active COVID-19. Each CDR3 is given with its conserved first and last residue. D genes are given only for firm matches. Not every row has a clone size; where given, it reads once, few, many or a size class.

d_call: NA; j_call: TRBJ1-5; v_call: TRBV9; clone_size: once; cdr3_nt: TGTGCCAGCAGCCCCGGGGGTGGACAGCCCCAGCATTTT; cdr3_aa: CASSPGGGQPQHF
d_call: NA; j_call: TRBJ1-6; v_call: TRBV27; clone_size: few; cdr3_nt: TGTGCCAGCTCTACCTATAATTCACCCCTCCACTTT; cdr3_aa: CASSTYNSPLHF
d_call: TRBD1; j_call: TRBJ2-5; v_call: TRBV2; clone_size: NA; cdr3_nt: TGTGCCAGCAGTGTGGACAGGGAGGAGACCCAGTACTTC; cdr3_aa: CASSVDREETQYF
d_call: TRBD1; j_call: TRBJ1-6; v_call: TRBV27; clone_size: NA; cdr3_nt: TGTGCCAGCAGTTTATTCCAGGGGGCCAATTCACCCCTCCACTTT; cdr3_aa: CASSLFQGANSPLHF
d_call: NA; j_call: TRBJ2-1; v_call: TRBV28; clone_size: NA; cdr3_nt: TGTGCCAGCAGTTTTTCACTAAACTCCTACAATGAGCAGTTCTTC; cdr3_aa: CASSFSLNSYNEQFF
d_call: TRBD2; j_call: TRBJ2-1; v_call: TRBV6-4; clone_size: NA; cdr3_nt: TGTGCCAGCAGTATACTAGCGGGGTCCTACAATGAGCAGTTCTTC; cdr3_aa: CASSILAGSYNEQFF
d_call: TRBD2; j_call: TRBJ2-3; v_call: TRBV18; clone_size: NA; cdr3_nt: TGTGCCAGCTCAACCCAGACTAGCGGGGGCCCAGATACGCAGTATTTT; cdr3_aa: CASSTQTSGGPDTQYF
d_call: NA; j_call: TRBJ2-7; v_call: TRBV2; clone_size: NA; cdr3_nt: TGTGCCAGCAGTGACAACAGGGTAGCATTCGGGCAGTACTTC; cdr3_aa: CASSDNRVAFGQYF
d_call: NA; j_call: TRBJ2-4; v_call: TRBV19; clone_size: NA; cdr3_nt: TGTGCCAGTAGTACCTCAGGCACCCAGAAAAACATTCAGTACTTC; cdr3_aa: CASSTSGTQKNIQYF
d_call: TRBD1; j_call: TRBJ2-2; v_call: TRBV10-3; clone_size: NA; cdr3_nt: TGTGCCATCAGTGAAACTACAGGGGTGCGAAACACCGGGGAGCTGTTTTTT; cdr3_aa: CAISETTGVRNTGELFF
d_call: NA; j_call: TRBJ1-5; v_call: TRBV2; clone_size: NA; cdr3_nt: TGTGCCAGCAGGGTGTTGAATGGGCCAAATCAGCCCCAGCATTTT; cdr3_aa: CASRVLNGPNQPQHF
d_call: TRBD1; j_call: TRBJ1-2; v_call: TRBV18; clone_size: NA; cdr3_nt: TGTGCCAGCTCCCCCGGGACAGACTATGGCTACACCTTC; cdr3_aa: CASSPGTDYGYTF
d_call: TRBD1; j_call: TRBJ1-1; v_call: TRBV25-1; clone_size: few; cdr3_nt: TGTGCCAGCAGTGGCAGGGGGCGTTCTGAAGCTTTCTTT; cdr3_aa: CASSGRGRSEAFF
d_call: TRBD1; j_call: TRBJ2-3; v_call: TRBV19; clone_size: NA; cdr3_nt: TGTGCCAGTAGTAGGGCCCGGACAGGGGGCGGAGATACGCAGTATTTT; cdr3_aa: CASSRARTGGGDTQYF
d_call: TRBD2; j_call: TRBJ2-5; v_call: TRBV28; clone_size: NA; cdr3_nt: TGTGCCAGCAGTCGCTCTGGGGGGAGCGGGAGGGAGTACTTC; cdr3_aa: CASSRSGGSGREYF
d_call: TRBD1; j_call: TRBJ2-3; v_call: TRBV19; clone_size: once; cdr3_nt: TGTGCCACTTGGGACAGGGGAGCGACAGATACGCAGTATTTT; cdr3_aa: CATWDRGATDTQYF
d_call: TRBD1; j_call: TRBJ2-2; v_call: TRBV7-2; clone_size: NA; cdr3_nt: TGTGCCAGCAGCTCGGACAGGGGAGGCGGGGAGCTGTTTTTT; cdr3_aa: CASSSDRGGGELFF
d_call: NA; j_call: TRBJ2-3; v_call: TRBV30; clone_size: many; cdr3_nt: TGTGCCTTCACGACAGACACAGATACGCAGTATTTT; cdr3_aa: CAFTTDTDTQYF
d_call: TRBD1; j_call: TRBJ1-1; v_call: TRBV11-2; clone_size: NA; cdr3_nt: TGTGCCAGCAGCAGACTCCCGGGACAGACGTTTCGTGTAGCTTTCTTT; cdr3_aa: CASSRLPGQTFRVAFF
d_call: NA; j_call: TRBJ2-3; v_call: TRBV14; clone_size: NA; cdr3_nt: TGTGCCAGCAGCCAAAACACCGCCAGAGGAGATACGCAGTATTTT; cdr3_aa: CASSQNTARGDTQYF
d_call: TRBD1; j_call: TRBJ1-2; v_call: TRBV4-1; clone_size: NA; cdr3_nt: TGCGCCAGCAGCCCGGCTGGGACAGCTTCTAACTATGGCTACACCTTC; cdr3_aa: CASSPAGTASNYGYTF
d_call: TRBD2; j_call: TRBJ2-1; v_call: TRBV18; clone_size: NA; cdr3_nt: TGTGCCAGCTCAGCTTCGGGACTAGCGGGAGGCCTCTCCTACAATGAGCAGTTCTTC; cdr3_aa: CASSASGLAGGLSYNEQFF
d_call: TRBD1; j_call: TRBJ2-6; v_call: TRBV18; clone_size: NA; cdr3_nt: TGTGCCAGCTCACCAACGGGACAGGGGAATGGGGCCAACGTCCTGACTTTC; cdr3_aa: CASSPTGQGNGANVLTF
d_call: NA; j_call: TRBJ1-2; v_call: TRBV28; clone_size: NA; cdr3_nt: TGTGCCAGCAGTTTGGCGGCAGGGGGCTACACCTTC; cdr3_aa: CASSLAAGGYTF
d_call: TRBD1; j_call: TRBJ2-7; v_call: TRBV18; clone_size: NA; cdr3_nt: TGTGCCAGCTCATCACAGGGGGCGGTAGTCCGCGAGCAGTACTTC; cdr3_aa: CASSSQGAVVREQYF
d_call: TRBD1; j_call: TRBJ1-2; v_call: TRBV4-1; clone_size: NA; cdr3_nt: TGCGCCAGCAGCCAAGTCGACAGGGTACCCTATGGCTACACCTTC; cdr3_aa: CASSQVDRVPYGYTF
d_call: TRBD1; j_call: TRBJ2-7; v_call: TRBV10-2; clone_size: few; cdr3_nt: TGCGCCAGCAGCGTGACAGGGATGAGCTCCTACGAGCAGTACTTC; cdr3_aa: CASSVTGMSSYEQYF
d_call: TRBD2; j_call: TRBJ2-7; v_call: TRBV19; clone_size: many; cdr3_nt: TGTGCCAGTGCAGGGGTGTCAATAGCGGGAGGGCCAGGGAACGAGCAGTACTTC; cdr3_aa: CASAGVSIAGGPGNEQYF
d_call: NA; j_call: TRBJ2-2; v_call: TRBV3-1/TRBV3-2; clone_size: NA; cdr3_nt: TGTGCCAGCAGCCCGGCGATGTTGCAGGGCGGGGAGCTGTTTTTT; cdr3_aa: CASSPAMLQGGELFF
d_call: TRBD2; j_call: TRBJ2-7; v_call: TRBV18; clone_size: NA; cdr3_nt: TGTGCCAGCTCTGCCCGACTAGCGGGAGGGCCTCACGAGCAGTACTTC; cdr3_aa: CASSARLAGGPHEQYF
d_call: NA; j_call: TRBJ1-6; v_call: TRBV7-9; clone_size: NA; cdr3_nt: TGTGCCAGCAGCTGGGACATTAATTCACCCCTCCACTTT; cdr3_aa: CASSWDINSPLHF